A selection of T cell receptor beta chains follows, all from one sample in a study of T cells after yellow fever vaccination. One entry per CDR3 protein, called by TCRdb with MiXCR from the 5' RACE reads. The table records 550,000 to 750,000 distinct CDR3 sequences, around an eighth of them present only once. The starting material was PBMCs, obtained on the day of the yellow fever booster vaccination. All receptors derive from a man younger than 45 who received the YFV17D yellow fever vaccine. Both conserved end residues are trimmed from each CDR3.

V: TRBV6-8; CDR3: ASRYRGQGASQPQH
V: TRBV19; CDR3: ASSSPGGANVLT
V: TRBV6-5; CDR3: ASSYSTAGANVLT
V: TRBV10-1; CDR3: ASSKVAGGRNEQF
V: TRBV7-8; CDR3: ASSRGGLAPSSYNEQF
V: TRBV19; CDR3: ASSPLSTGGSYEQY
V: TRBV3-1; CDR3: ASSQDGLLAGVGTDTQY
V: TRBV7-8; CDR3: ASSLGPHQETQY
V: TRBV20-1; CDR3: SATTDGNTIY
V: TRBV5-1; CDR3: ASSFLGAGSYEQY
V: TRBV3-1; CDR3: ASSQTSGIIDTQY
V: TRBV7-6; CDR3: ASSLRVDTEAF
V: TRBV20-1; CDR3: SRSSGSEAF
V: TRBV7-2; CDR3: ASSSGLARGTQY
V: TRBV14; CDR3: ASSSTGKNTVELF
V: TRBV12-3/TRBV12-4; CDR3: ASSLPGLNNEQF
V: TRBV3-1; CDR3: ASSQDRGGQNEKLF
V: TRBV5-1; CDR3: ASRDKPYEQY
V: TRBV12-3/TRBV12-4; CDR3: ASSFVLAGVEEQF
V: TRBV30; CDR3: AWSPGPYYEQY
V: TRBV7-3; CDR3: ASSVSGTTDTQY
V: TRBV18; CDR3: ASSPDRGDARGAF
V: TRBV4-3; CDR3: ASSQDGGTAGTRNEQF
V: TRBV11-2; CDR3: ASSLVEGQSYGYT
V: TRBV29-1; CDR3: SVVTAPREKLF
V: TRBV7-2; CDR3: ASSLAAVVLDTQY
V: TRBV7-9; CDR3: ASSRDTPQLF
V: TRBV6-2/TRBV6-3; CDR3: ASTQIGIADHYEQY
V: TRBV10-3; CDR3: AISESSRETEAF
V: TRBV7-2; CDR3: ASSLVQGRGEQY
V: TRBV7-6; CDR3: ASSLMSSGNTRETQY
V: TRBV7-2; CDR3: ASSPLGREGPYNEQF
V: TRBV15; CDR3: ATSRERAALTDTQY
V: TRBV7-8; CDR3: ASSIGTSGSSEQY
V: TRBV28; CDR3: ASNWVGDEQF
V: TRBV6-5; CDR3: ASSYGTSGRPTDTQY
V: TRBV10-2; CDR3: ASKDNTGELF
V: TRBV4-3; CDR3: ASSQDRRTRAF
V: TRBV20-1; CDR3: SASGLAKNIQY
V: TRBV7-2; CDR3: ASSLALGRGLTDTQY
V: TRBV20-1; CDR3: SGGILSSNYGYT
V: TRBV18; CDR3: ASSLYLYNEQF
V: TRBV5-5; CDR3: ASSQVPGGTEAF
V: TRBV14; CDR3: ASSPTSYHEQY
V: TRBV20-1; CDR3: SAPSRGETQY
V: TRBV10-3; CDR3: AISESPIQETQY
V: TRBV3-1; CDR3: ASSLGQAHYGYT
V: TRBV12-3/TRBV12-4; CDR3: ASNSPDYYNEQF
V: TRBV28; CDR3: ASIGLYRQQLAQH
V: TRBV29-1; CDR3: SVEEGSGGYEQF
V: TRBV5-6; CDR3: ASSQTGHASNEQF
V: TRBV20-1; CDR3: SSSVGLAARDTQY
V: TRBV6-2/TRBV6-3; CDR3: ASSYSSTGGHEQY